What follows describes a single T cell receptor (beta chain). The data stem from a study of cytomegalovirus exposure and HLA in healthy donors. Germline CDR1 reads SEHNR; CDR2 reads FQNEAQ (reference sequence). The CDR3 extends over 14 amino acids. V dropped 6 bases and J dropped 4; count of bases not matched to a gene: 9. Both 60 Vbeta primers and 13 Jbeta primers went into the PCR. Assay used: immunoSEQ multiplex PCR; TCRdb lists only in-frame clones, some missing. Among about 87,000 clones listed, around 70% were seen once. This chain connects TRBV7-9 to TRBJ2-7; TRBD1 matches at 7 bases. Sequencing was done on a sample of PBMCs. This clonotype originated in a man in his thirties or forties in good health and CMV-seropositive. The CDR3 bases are TGTGCCAGCAGGGCCGGGACAGAGACGTACGAGCAGTACTTC. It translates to CASRAGTETYEQYF.